This entry is about one T cell receptor (beta chain). There is no known antigen for this receptor. Qualities for individual bases were not recorded, and no much larger clone is one base off. This entry comes from a study of shared clonotypes between healthy human individuals (dated by TCRdb to 2018 to 2021). Background on the whole study: Two women and a few men aged 18 to 49 years were included in the cohort. Blood TCR repertoires of five healthy adults were deeply sequenced to estimate repertoire size and the extent of clonotype sharing between individuals. To increase sequencing depth and limit assay-specific biases, different laboratories used diverse techniques to prepare libraries and sequence TCR repertoires. Between about 0.85 and 10 billion PBMCs per donor were obtained by leukapheresis. Overall study results and their limits: Pairwise subsampling led to the expectation that sequencing depth would affect the degree of clonotype sharing among donors. The small number of donors limited the genetic and exposure-history diversity represented. Sampling was restricted to blood, and TCR repertoires in tissue are likely to differ from TCR repertoires in blood.

The donors were healthy, HIV-negative adults who had no recently reported acute infections or vaccinations. Every donor was a Caucasian adult residing in Nashville, Tennessee, USA. In the unsorted samples, some 94 million PBMCs were counted, and genomic DNA was extracted using the QIAamp DNA Blood Mini kit. Blood was obtained by leukapheresis, after which PBMCs were separated by Ficoll-Histopaque density gradient centrifugation and cryopreserved in liquid nitrogen vapor phase. Spanning cysteine to phenylalanine, the CDR3 consists of 12 amino acids. Solely the CDR3 DNA is kept, with 36 bases framed from the first base. CDR1 and CDR2 (LNHDA, SQIVND) derive from the germline V gene (reference sequence). The V and J ends are trimmed by 11 bases and 2 bases, leaving 10 bases between them. Using the deep immunoSEQ assay, TCR CDR3 regions were amplified from genomic DNA by multiplex PCR. Extracted genomic DNA from each cell subset was distributed evenly across all wells of several immunoSEQ 96-well plates, and each plate was treated as a replicate. Each replicate PCR for unsorted PBMC received about 310 ng genomic DNA, equal to tens of thousands of T cell genomes. Ten immunoSEQ deep assay plates were used to sequence the unsorted PBMC genomic DNA. Purified libraries were measured with a Qubit 3.0 fluorometer, size-checked on a Bioanalyzer 2100, and measured again with the KAPA Library Quantification kit. Every immunoSEQ 96-well plate was sequenced on a dedicated single-read 150-cycle Illumina NextSeq 550 flow cell. In the authors' own workflow: The immunoSEQ output contained only junctional sequences without quality scores, so filtering could not match that applied to full-length reads. To assign V/J genes and CDR3, sequences were annotated against IMGT germline references using PyIR, a Python wrapper for IgBLAST v1.9. Reads were removed for weak V/J assignments (E-value above 1e-6), missing CDR3, stop codons, out-of-frame junctions, or ambiguous translated residues. A V3J clonotype was defined by an identical inferred V gene, J gene, and CDR3 amino acid sequence. The percentage overlap between two repertoires was calculated by dividing the number of shared unique clonotypes by the size of the smaller repertoire. Repertoire richness was assessed with RTK rarefaction, the Chao1 estimator, and Recon v2.1 estimates of unobserved clonotypes. This is the immuneACCESS table as TCRdb keeps it, with only in-frame sequences that have V and J called. A part of the clones is gone; compared with another copy, unresolved V genes explain less than half, and the rest is unexplained. V and J calls and clone size are those listed in that table; D and trimming were worked out from the DNA. The sample records hundreds of thousands of clones, around 78% of which are singletons. 12% of the sample lies in the top ten.

The receptor comes from a woman in her 40s in good health. Some clones in this sample may be carry-over from other donors' samples. The V gene is TRBV19 and the J gene is TRBJ1-5; D gene: possibly TRBD1, on 6 matching bases. The sample taken for sequencing was PBMCs. CDR3 loop: CAVRQGNQPQHF. The DNA is TGTGCCGTAAGACAGGGCAATCAGCCCCAGCATTTT.